What follows are 21 T cell receptor beta chains derived from one specimen sequenced in a study of lymphopenia after photon versus proton radiotherapy. The repertoire was sequenced with immunoSEQ multiplex PCR; TCRdb's copy has only in-frame clones and lacks some. The table includes 15,000 to 20,000 clones, about 79% detected once. The specimen was peripheral blood, collected from a patient treated with proton-based radiotherapy. The receptors derive from a man aged 65-85 years with pancreatic cancer.

This chain uses TRBV20-1 with TRBJ1-1, with D hard to call. The CDR3 length is 11 residues. With 0 bases removed from V and 12 bases from J, the gap between germline ends came to 11 bases. CDR1 and CDR2 (germline): DFQATT, SNEGSKA (reference sequence). CDR3 sequence reads: CSAREAASPFF. The DNA for the CDR3 is TGCAGTGCTAGAGAGGCGGCTTCCCCTTTCTTT.

The V and J genes are TRBV7-9 and TRBJ1-1; D gene ambiguous. The CDR3 loop spans 14 amino acids. Germline lookup yields CDR1 SEHNR and CDR2 FQNEAQ (reference sequence). Trimming shortened V by 4 bases and J by 1 base, and 10 bases separated the two germline ends. CDR3 bases: TGTGCCAGCAGCTCTGCACCGACGAACACTGAAGCTTTCTTT. It encodes CASSSAPTNTEAFF.

The chain carries TRBV30 and TRBJ1-6, with D possibly TRBD1 on 5 matching bases. This CDR3 has 14 amino acids. Germline CDR1 is GTSNPN and CDR2 is SVGIG (reference sequence). The V and J ends lost 4 bases and 7 bases respectively, with 14 bases between them. The CDR3 reads CAWTRGAGNSPLHF. In DNA, the CDR3 is TGTGCCTGGACCCGAGGGGCTGGAAATTCACCCCTCCACTTT.

To note about this clone: At one end, the junction sequence differs from germline, possibly due to a read error. The genes are TRBV7-9 and TRBJ2-7; tentatively, D is TRBD1 (5 bases). Germline CDR1 and CDR2: SEHNR and FQNEAQ (reference sequence). CDR3 size: 12 residues. The CDR3 sequence is CASSLVQVEWSF. In DNA, the CDR3 is TGTGCCAGCAGCTTGGTACAGGTCGAATGGAGCTTC.

V and J are TRBV10-2 and TRBJ1-4; D is perhaps TRBD1 (5 bases). Trimming took off 3 bases at V and 4 bases at J, with 9 bases between the two ends. There are 14 residues in the CDR3. Germline V gene sequence: CDR1 WSHSY, CDR2 SAAADI. The CDR3 region is CASSETGYNEKLFF. The CDR3 DNA reads as TGCGCCAGCAGTGAAACAGGCTATAATGAAAAACTGTTTTTT.

The chain links TRBV30 to TRBJ1-5; TRBD1 aligns across 7 bases. CDR1 and CDR2 from the germline V gene are GTSNPN and SVGIG (reference sequence). After removal of 5 bases from V and 5 bases from J, the junction contained 9 bases not matched to a gene. This CDR3 is built from 14 residues. The CDR3 DNA follows: TGTGCCTGGGGGACAGCCACCCTCGATCAGCCCCAGCATTTT. Translation: CAWGTATLDQPQHF.

The rearrangement links TRBV30 to TRBJ1-3; no reliable D call. The CDR3 runs 14 residues. Germline CDR1 and CDR2: GTSNPN and SVGIG (reference sequence). The V end lost 0 bases, the J end lost 0 bases, and 6 bases lay between the germline ends. The CDR3 nucleotides are TGTGCCTGGAGTGTTGAGCGCTCTGGAAACACCATATATTTT. It is translated as CAWSVERSGNTIYF.

This clone was recorded once. V gene TRBV7-6 combines with J gene TRBJ1-5; D gene unclear. V was shortened by 1 base and J by 6 bases, with 10 bases between the two germline ends. The germline V gene encodes CDR1 SGHVS and CDR2 FNYEAQ. This CDR3 is built from 14 residues. In nucleotides, the CDR3 is TGTGCCAGCAGCTTAGGTCGTACATCTCAGCCCCAGCATTTT. This gives the protein CASSLGRTSQPQHF.

The count of this clone is one. DNA for the CDR3: TGTGCCAGCAGCCAATTCACCTATAGCTCCTACGAGCAGTACTTC. Protein product: CASSQFTYSSYEQYF. The V and J genes are TRBV14 and TRBJ2-7, with D unclear. The V and J ends lost 2 bases and 0 bases respectively, with 11 bases between them. Per the germline V gene, CDR1 is SGHDN and CDR2 is FVKESK. The CDR3 runs 15 residues.

CDR3 sequence: CASSTPRGYTF. CDR3 nucleotides: TGTGCCAGTAGTACCCCCCGTGGCTACACCTTC. V is TRBV19 and J is TRBJ1-2; D not certain. This CDR3 is 11 amino acids long. Germline values: CDR1 LNHDA, CDR2 SQIVND (reference sequence). V shed 4 bases and J shed 7 bases, with 7 bases lying between them.

The V gene is TRBV5-6, the J gene TRBJ1-5; TRBD1 matches at 7 bases. CDR3 length equals 15 residues. From germline, CDR1 is SGHDT and CDR2 YYEEEE. V lost 0 bases and J lost 2; bases outside the gene matches: 2. The CDR3 bases are TGTGCCAGCAGCTTGGACAGGGGAGGCAATCAGCCCCAGCATTTT. Its protein product is CASSLDRGGNQPQHF.

The J gene is TRBJ2-5, the V gene TRBV5-4; D remains unclear. Trimming left V 4 bases short and J 2 bases short, with 9 bases between. Germline V CDR1 and CDR2: SGHNT, YYREEE (reference sequence). The CDR3 runs 13 residues. DNA for the CDR3: TGTGCCAGCAGCCTGGCGCTACAAGAGACCCAGTACTTC. Residues: CASSLALQETQYF.

This chain uses TRBV19 with TRBJ2-1; D perhaps matches TRBD2 (5 bases). V dropped 3 bases and J dropped 10 bases, with 16 bases sitting between them. CDR3 size: 14 residues. CDR1 and CDR2 from the germline V gene are LNHDA and SQIVND (reference sequence). The CDR3 DNA follows: TGTGCCAGTAGTATGCTCGGGAATAGCGACGAGCAGTTCTTC. Translating gives CASSMLGNSDEQFF.

This CDR3 is CASSFGGGVGNTIYF. CDR3 nucleotides: TGTGCCAGCAGCTTTGGTGGAGGGGTCGGAAACACCATATATTTT. The chain has TRBV7-9 and TRBJ1-3, with D maybe TRBD1 (5 bases). V lost 3 bases and J 4 bases, leaving 13 bases between the germline ends. In germline, CDR1 is SEHNR, CDR2 FQNEAQ (reference sequence). The CDR3 length is 15 residues.

The rearrangement uses TRBV29-1 and TRBJ2-1; 9 bases are a match to TRBD2. This CDR3 spans 14 amino acids. V was clipped by 6 bases and J by 6 bases; unmatched bases: 9. Germline loops: CDR1 SQVTM, CDR2 ANQGSEA. CDR3: CSVASAGGLNEQFF. In DNA form, the CDR3 reads TGCAGCGTCGCTTCAGCGGGAGGACTCAATGAGCAGTTCTTC.

The rearrangement links TRBV7-8 to TRBJ2-5, with D tentatively TRBD1 (5 bases). CDR3 length: 13 residues. V was cut by 6 bases and J by 1 base, with 9 bases left in between. Germline V gene data show CDR1 as SGHVS and CDR2 as FQNEAQ. The CDR3: CASRQGVQETQYF. CDR3 bases: TGTGCCAGCAGGCAGGGTGTCCAAGAGACCCAGTACTTC.

This chain connects TRBV2 to TRBJ2-1; a weak D match, TRBD2 (5 bases). Trimming pared 1 base from V and 2 bases from J, leaving 9 bases between. The CDR3 loop spans 15 amino acids. CDR1 is SNHLY and CDR2 is FYNNEI in the germline V gene. The CDR3 spells CASSEGGSPYNEQFF. The CDR3 DNA reads as TGTGCCAGCAGTGAAGGAGGGAGCCCCTACAATGAGCAGTTCTTC.

The chain uses TRBV7-9 and TRBJ2-7; TRBD1 aligns across 9 bases. Germline V gives CDR1 SEHNR, CDR2 FQNEAQ (reference sequence). This CDR3 spans 15 amino acids. J lost 0 bases, V lost 5 bases, and 5 bases had no gene match. In nucleotides, the CDR3 is TGTGCCAGCAGCAACCGGGACAGGGCCTCCTACGAGCAGTACTTC. Its protein is CASSNRDRASYEQYF.

In nucleotides, the CDR3 is TGTGCCAGCAGTGCGACAGGGGGGGGCACAGATACGCAGTATTTT. Its translation is CASSATGGGTDTQYF. The rearrangement joins TRBV6-4 to TRBJ2-3, with TRBD1 matching 9 bases. V shed 4 bases and J 1 base; nucleotides not matched to a gene: 3. The CDR3 is 15 amino acids. Germline assignment: CDR1 MRHNA and CDR2 SNTAGT.

This clone showed up just a few times. The chain has TRBV29-1 and TRBJ2-6, with no clear D. Trimming removed 7 bases from V and 3 bases from J, with 13 bases in between. In germline, CDR1 is SQVTM, CDR2 ANQGSEA. The CDR3 covers 14 residues. The DNA for the CDR3 is TGCAGCGCCCACGGTGGGGATGGGGCCAACGTCCTGACTTTC. Protein: CSAHGGDGANVLTF. Together with reference TRBV29-1 and TRBJ2-6, the CDR3 gives the full variable domain: SAVISQKPSRDICQRGTSLTIQCQVDSQVTMMFWYRQQPGQSLTLIATANQGSEATYESGFVIDKFPISRPNLTFSTLTVSNMSPEDSSIYLCSAHGGDGANVLTFGAGSRLTVL.

This clone was seen only once. This chain joins TRBV28 and TRBJ2-3, with D perhaps matching TRBD1 or TRBD2 (5 bases each). V was pared by 1 base and J by 1 base, with 6 bases between. Per germline, CDR1 MDHEN and CDR2 SYDVKM. The CDR3 spans 14 residues. The CDR3 is CASSLSGRTDTQYF. The CDR3 bases are TGTGCCAGCAGTTTATCGGGACGCACAGATACGCAGTATTTT.